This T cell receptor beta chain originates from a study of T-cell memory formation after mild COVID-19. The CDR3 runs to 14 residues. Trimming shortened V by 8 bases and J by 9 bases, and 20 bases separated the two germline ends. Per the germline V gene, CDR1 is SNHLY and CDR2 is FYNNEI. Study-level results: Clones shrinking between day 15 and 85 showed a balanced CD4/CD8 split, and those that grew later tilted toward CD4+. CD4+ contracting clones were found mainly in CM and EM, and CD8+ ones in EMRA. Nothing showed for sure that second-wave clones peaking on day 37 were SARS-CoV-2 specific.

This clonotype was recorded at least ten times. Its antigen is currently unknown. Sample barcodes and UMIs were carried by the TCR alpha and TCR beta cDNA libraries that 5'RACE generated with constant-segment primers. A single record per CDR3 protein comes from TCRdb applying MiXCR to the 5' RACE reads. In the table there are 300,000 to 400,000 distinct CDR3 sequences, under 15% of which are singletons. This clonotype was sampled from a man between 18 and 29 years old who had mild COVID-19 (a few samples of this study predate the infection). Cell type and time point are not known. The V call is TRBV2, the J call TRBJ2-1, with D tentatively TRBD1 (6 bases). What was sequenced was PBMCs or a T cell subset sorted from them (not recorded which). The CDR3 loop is CASPPGQDPGEQFF. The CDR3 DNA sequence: TGTGCCAGCCCCCCGGGACAAGACCCTGGTGAGCAGTTCTTC.